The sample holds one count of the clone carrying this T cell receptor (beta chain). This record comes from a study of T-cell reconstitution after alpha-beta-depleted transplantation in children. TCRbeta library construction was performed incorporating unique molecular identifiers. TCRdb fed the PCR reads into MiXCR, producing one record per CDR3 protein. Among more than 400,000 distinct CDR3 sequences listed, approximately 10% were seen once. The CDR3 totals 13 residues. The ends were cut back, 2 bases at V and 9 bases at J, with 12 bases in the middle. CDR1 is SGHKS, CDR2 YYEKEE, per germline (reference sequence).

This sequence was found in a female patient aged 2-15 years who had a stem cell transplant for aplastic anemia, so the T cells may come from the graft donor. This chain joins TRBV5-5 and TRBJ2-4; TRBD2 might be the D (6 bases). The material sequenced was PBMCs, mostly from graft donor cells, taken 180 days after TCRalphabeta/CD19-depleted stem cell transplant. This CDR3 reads CASSFRRATIQYF. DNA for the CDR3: TGTGCCAGCAGCTTTCGGAGGGCAACCATTCAGTACTTC.